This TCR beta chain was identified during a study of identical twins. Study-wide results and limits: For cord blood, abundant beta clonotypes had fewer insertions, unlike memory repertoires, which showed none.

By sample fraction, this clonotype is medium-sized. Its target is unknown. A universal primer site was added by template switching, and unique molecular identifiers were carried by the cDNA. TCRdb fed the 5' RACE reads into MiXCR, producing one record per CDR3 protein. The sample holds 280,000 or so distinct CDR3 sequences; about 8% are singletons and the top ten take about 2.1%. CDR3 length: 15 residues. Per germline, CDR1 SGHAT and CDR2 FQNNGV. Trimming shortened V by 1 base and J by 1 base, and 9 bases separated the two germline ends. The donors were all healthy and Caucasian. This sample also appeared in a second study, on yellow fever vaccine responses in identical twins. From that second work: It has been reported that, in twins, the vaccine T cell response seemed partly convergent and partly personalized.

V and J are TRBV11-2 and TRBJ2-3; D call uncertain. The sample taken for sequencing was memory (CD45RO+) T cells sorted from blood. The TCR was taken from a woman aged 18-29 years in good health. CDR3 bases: TGTGCCAGCAGCTTAGTGGGGATGGGCACAGATACGCAGTATTTT. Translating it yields CASSLVGMGTDTQYF.